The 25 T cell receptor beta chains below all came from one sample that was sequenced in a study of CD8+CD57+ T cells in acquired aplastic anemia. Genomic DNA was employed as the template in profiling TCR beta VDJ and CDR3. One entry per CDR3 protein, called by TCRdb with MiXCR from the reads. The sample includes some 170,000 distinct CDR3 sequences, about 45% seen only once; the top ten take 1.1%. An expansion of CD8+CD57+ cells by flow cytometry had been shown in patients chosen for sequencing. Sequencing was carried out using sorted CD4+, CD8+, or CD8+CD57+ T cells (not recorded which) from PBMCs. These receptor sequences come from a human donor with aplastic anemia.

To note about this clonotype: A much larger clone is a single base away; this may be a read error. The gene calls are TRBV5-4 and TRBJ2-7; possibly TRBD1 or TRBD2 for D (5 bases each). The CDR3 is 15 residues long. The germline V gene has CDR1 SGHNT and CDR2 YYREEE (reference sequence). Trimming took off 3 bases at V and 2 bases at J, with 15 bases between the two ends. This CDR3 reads CASSSPGPGTYEQYF. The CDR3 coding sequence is TGTGCCAGCAGCTCACCGGGACCAGGAACCTACGAGCAGTACTTC.

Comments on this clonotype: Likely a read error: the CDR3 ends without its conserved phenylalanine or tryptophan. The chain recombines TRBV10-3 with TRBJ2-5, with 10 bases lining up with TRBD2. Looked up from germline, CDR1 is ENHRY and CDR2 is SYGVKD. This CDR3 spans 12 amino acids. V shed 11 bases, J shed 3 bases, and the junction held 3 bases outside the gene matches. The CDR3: CAASGGEETQYL. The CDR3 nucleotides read TGTGCCGCAAGCGGGGGGGAAGAGACCCAGTACCTC.

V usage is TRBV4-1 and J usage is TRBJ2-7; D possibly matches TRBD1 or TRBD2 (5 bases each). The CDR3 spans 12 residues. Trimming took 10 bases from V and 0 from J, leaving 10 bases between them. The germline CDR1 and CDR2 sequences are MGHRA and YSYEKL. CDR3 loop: CATRDHSYEQYF. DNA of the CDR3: TGCGCCACTAGGGACCACTCCTACGAGCAGTACTTC.

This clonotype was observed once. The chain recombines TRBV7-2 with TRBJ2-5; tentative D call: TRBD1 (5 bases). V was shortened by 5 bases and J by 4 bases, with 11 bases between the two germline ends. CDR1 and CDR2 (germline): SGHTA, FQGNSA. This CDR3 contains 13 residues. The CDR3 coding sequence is TGTGCCAGCAGCGTAGACAGACCAGAGACCCAGTACTTC. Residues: CASSVDRPETQYF.

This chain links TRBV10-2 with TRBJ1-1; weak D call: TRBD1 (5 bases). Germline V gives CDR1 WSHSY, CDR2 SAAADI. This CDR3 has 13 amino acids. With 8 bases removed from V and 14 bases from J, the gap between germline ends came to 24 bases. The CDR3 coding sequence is TGCGCCAGCGGGGGACGGGGCGGGACTGGAGCCTTCTTT. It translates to CASGGRGGTGAFF.

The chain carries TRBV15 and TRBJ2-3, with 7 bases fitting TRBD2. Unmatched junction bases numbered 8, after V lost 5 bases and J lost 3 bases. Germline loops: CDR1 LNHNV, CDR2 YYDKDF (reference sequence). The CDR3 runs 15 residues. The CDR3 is CATSPKRDGTDTQYF. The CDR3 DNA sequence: TGTGCCACCAGCCCCAAGCGGGACGGAACAGATACGCAGTATTTT.

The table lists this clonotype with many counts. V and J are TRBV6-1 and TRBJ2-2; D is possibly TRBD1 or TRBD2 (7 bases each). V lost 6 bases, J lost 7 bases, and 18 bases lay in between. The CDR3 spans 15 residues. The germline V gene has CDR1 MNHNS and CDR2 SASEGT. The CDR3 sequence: CASREPGQRGGELFF. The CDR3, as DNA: TGTGCCAGCAGAGAGCCGGGACAGCGGGGCGGGGAGCTGTTTTTT.

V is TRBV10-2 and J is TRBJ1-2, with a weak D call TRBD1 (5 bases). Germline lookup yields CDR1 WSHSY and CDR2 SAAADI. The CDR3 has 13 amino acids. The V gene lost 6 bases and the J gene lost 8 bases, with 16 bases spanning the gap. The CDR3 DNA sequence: TGCGCCAGCAGGGGCCGGGACCCGAGGGGCTACACCTTC. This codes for CASRGRDPRGYTF.

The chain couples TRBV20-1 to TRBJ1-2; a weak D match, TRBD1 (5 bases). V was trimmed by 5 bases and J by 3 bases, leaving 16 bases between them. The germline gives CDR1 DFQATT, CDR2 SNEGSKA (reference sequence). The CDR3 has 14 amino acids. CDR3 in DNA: TGCAGTGCTCTCAGGGATGGTTACGACTATGGCTACACCTTC. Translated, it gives CSALRDGYDYGYTF.

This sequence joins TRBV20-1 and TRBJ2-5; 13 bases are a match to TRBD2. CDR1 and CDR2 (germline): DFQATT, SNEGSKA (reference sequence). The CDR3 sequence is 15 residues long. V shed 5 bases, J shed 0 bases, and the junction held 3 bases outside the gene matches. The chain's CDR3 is CSASGTSGDQETQYF. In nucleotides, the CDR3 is TGCAGTGCTTCCGGGACTAGCGGGGACCAAGAGACCCAGTACTTC.

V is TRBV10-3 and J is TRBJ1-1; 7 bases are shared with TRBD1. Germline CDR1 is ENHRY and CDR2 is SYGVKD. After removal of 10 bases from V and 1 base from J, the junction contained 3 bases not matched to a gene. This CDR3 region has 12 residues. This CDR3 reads CASRDRNTEAFF. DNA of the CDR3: TGTGCCAGCCGGGACAGGAACACTGAAGCTTTCTTT.

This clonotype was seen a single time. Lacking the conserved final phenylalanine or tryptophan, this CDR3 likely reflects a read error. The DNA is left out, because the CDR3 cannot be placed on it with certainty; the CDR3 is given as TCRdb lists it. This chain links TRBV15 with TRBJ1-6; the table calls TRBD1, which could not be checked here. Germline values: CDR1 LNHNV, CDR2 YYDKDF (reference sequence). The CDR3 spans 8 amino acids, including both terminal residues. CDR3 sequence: CATSRAPA.

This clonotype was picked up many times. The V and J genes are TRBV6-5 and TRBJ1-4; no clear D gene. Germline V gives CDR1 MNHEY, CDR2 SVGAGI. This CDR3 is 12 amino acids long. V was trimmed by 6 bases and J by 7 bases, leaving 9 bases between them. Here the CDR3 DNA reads TGTGCCAGCAGGTACGCGGGTGAAAAACTGTTTTTT. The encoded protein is CASRYAGEKLFF.

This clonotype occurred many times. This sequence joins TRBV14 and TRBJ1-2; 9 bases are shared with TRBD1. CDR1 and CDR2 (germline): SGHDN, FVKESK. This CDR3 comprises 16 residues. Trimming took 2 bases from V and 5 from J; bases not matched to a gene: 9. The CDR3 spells CASSQYGTGRLYGYTF. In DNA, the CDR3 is TGTGCCAGCAGCCAATACGGGACAGGGCGGCTTTATGGCTACACCTTC.

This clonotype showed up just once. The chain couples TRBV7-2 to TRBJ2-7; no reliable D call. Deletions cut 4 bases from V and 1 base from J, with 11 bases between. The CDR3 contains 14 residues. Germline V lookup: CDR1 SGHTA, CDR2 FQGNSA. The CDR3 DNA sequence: TGTGCCAGCAGCTATATAAGCCCTTCCTACGAGCAGTACTTC. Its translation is CASSYISPSYEQYF.

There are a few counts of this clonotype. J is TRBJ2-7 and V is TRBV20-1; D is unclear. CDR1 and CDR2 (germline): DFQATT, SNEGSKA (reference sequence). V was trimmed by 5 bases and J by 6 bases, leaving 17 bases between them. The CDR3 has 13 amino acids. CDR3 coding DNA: TGCAGTGCTGCCCGTCCTCCTAAAGGCGAGCAGTACTTC. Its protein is CSAARPPKGEQYF.

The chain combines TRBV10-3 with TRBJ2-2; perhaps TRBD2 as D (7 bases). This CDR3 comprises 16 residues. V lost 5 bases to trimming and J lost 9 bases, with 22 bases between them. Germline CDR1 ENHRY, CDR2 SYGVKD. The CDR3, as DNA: TGTGCCATCAGTCCTGGGGGGGGGCGCGAACACCGGGAGCTGTTTTTT. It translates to CAISPGGGREHRELFF.

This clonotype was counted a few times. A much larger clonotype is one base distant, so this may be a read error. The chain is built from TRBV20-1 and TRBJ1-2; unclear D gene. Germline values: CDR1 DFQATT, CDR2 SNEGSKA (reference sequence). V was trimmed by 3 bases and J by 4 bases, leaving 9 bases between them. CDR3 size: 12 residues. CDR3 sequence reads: CSARTTSYGYTF. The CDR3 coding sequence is TGCAGTGCTAGGACCACTAGCTATGGCTACACCTTC.

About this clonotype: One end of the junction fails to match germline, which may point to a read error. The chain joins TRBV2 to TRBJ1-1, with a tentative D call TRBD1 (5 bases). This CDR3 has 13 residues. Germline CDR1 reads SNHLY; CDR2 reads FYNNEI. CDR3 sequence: CASSGGGGTGALF. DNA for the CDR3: TGTGCCAGCAGCGGCGGGGGAGGCACTGGAGCTCTCTTT.

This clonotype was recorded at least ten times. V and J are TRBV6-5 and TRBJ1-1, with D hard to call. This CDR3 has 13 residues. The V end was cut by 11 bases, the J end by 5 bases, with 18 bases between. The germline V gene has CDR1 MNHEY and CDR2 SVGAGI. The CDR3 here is CASRFGERTEAFF. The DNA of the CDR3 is TGTGCCTCCAGATTCGGGGAACGGACTGAAGCTTTCTTT.

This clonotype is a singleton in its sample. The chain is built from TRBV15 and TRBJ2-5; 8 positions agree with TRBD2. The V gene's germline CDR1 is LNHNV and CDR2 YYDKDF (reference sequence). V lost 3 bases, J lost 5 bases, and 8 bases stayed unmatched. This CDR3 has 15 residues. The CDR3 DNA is TGTGCCACCAGCAGCAGGACTAGCCCGACCGAGACCCAGTACTTC. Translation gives CATSSRTSPTETQYF.

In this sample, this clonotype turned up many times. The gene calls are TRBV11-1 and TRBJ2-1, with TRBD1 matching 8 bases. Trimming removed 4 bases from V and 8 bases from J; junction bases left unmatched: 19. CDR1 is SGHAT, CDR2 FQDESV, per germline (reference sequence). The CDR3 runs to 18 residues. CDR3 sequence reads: CASSYRRLDRGESDEQFF. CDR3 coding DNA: TGTGCCAGCAGCTACCGGCGGCTCGACAGGGGTGAATCTGATGAGCAGTTCTTC.

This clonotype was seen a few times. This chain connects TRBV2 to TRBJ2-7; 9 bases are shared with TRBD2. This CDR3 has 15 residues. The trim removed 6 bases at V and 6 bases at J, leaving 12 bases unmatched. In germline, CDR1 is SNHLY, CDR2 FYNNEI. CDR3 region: CASSDRAGGSSEQYF. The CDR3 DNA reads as TGTGCCAGCAGCGACCGGGCGGGAGGGTCGAGCGAGCAGTACTTC.

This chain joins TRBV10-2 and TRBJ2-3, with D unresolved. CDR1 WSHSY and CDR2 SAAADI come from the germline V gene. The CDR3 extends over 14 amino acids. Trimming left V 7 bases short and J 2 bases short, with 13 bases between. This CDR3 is CASTGPFPTDTQYF. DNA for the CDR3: TGCGCCAGCACCGGGCCCTTTCCCACAGATACGCAGTATTTT.

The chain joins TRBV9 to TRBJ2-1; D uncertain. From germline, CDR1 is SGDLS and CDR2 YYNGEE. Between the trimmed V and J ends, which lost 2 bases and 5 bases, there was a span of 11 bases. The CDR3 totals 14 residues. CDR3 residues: CASSVTTPHNEQFF. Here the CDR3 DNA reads TGTGCCAGCAGCGTCACGACCCCACACAATGAGCAGTTCTTC.